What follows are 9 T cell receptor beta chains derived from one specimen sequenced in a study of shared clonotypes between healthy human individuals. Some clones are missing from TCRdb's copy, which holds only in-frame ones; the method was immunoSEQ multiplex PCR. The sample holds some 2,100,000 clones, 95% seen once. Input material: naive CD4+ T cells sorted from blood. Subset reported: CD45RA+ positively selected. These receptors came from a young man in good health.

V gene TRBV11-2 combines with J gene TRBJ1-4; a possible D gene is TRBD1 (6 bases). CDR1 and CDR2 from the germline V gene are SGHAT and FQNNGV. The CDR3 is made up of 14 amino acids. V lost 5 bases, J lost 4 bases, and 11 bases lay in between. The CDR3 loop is CASSLTGNNEKLFF. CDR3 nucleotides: TGTGCCAGCAGCCTCACAGGGAATAATGAAAAACTGTTTTTT.

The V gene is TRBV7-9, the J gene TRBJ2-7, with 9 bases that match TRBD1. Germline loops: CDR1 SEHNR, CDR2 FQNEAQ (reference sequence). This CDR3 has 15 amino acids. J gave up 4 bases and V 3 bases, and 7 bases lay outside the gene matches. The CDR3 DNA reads TGTGCCAGCAGCTTTGGGACAGGGAGGGGTTACGAGCAGTACTTC. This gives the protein CASSFGTGRGYEQYF.

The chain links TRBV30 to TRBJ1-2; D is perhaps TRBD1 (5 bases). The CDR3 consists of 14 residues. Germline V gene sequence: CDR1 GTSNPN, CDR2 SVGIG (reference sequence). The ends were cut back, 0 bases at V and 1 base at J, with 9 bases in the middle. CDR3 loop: CAWSVRGVNYGYTF. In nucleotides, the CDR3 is TGTGCCTGGAGTGTGCGGGGCGTTAACTATGGCTACACCTTC.

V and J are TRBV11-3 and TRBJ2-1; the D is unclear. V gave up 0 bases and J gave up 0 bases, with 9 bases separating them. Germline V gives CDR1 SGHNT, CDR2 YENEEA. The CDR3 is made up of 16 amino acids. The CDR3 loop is CASSLEWKGSYNEQFF. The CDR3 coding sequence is TGTGCCAGCAGCTTAGAGTGGAAGGGCTCCTACAATGAGCAGTTCTTC.

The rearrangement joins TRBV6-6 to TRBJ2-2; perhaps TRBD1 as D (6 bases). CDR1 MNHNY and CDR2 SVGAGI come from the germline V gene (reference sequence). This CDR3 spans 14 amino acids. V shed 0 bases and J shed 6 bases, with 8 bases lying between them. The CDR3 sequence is CASSYSRGAGELFF. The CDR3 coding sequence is TGTGCCAGCAGTTACTCCAGGGGCGCCGGGGAGCTGTTTTTT.

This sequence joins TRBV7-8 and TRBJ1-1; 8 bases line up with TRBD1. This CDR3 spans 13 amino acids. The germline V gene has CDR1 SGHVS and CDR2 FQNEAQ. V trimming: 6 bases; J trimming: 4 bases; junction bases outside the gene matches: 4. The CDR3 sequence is CASRLTGGTEAFF. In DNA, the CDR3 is TGTGCCAGCAGATTAACAGGGGGCACTGAAGCTTTCTTT. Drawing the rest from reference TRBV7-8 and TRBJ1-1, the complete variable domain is GAGVSQSPRYKVAKRGQDVALRCDPISGHVSLFWYQQALGQGPEFLTYFQNEAQLDKSGLPSDRFFAERPEGSVSTLKIQRTQQEDSAVYLCASRLTGGTEAFFGQGTRLTVV.

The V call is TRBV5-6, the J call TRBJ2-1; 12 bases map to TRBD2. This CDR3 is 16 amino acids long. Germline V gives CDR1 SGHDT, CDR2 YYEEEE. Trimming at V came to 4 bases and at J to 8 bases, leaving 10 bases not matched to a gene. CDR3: CASSLRLAGVIHEQFF. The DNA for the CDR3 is TGTGCCAGCAGCCTTAGACTAGCGGGAGTAATCCATGAGCAGTTCTTC.

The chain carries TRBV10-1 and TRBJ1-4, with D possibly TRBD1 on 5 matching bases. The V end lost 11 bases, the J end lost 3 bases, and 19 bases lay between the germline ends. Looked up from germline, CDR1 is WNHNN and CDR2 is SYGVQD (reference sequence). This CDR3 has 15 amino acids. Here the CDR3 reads CAGPTGTDANEKLFF. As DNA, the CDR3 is TGCGCCGGACCTACCGGGACCGATGCTAATGAAAAACTGTTTTTT.

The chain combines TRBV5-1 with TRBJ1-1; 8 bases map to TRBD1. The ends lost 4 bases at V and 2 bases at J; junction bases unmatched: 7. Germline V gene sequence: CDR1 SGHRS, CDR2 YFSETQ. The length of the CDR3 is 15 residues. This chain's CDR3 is CASSRGQASNTEAFF. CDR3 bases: TGCGCCAGCAGCCGGGGACAGGCAAGTAACACTGAAGCTTTCTTT.